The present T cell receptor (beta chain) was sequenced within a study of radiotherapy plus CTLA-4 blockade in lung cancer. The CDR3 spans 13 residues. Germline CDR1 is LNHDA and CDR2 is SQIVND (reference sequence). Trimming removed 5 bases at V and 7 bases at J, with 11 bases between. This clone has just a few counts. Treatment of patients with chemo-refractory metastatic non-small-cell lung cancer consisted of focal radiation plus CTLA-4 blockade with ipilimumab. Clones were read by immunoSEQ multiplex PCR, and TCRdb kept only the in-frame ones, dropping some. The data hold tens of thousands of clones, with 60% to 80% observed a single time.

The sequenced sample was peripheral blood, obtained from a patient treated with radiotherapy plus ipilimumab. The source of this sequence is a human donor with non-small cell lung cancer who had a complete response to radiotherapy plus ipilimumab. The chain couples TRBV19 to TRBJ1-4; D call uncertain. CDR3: CASSFAKGEKLFF. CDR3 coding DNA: TGTGCCAGTAGTTTCGCGAAGGGTGAAAAACTGTTTTTT.